A selection of T cell receptor beta chains follows, all from one sample in a study of tumor and adjacent non-tumor tissue in lung cancer. TCRdb recomputed calls from the multiplex PCR reads with MiXCR, one row per CDR3 protein. The sample lists more than 75,000 distinct CDR3 sequences, roughly 78% seen once, with 30% in the top ten. The specimen was distant non-tumor lung tissue. Every receptor here comes from a man in his 60s with small cell lung cancer. CDR3s include the opening cysteine and the closing phenylalanine or tryptophan. A D gene is named only where the DNA matches it firmly. Not every row has a clone size; where given, it reads once, few, many or a size class.

cdr3_nt cdr3_aa clone_size j_call d_call v_call
TGTGCCAGCAGTTACCCGAATGAACAGGGAGGTAATGAGCAATTCTTC CASSYPNEQGGNEQFF . TRBJ2-1 . TRBV6-2/TRBV6-3
TGTGCCAGCCGAAGGACAGGGGCTGGGGGGGGCTACACCTTC CASRRTGAGGGYTF few TRBJ1-2 TRBD1 TRBV11-2
TGTACCAGCAGTTACGTGTATAGCAATCAGCCCCTGCATTTT CTSSYVYSNQPLHF . TRBJ1-5 . TRBV6-2/TRBV6-3
TGTGCCAGCAGTTCGCGGGGGCTGACCTACGAGCAGTACTTC CASSSRGLTYEQYF . TRBJ2-7 . TRBV28
TGTGTCAGCAAGATAGCGGGAGCCCCCATGGAGCATTACTTC CVSKIAGAPMEHYF . TRBJ2-7 TRBD2 TRBV6-2/TRBV6-3
TGTGCTAGCAGCTCACCTTTACTAGCGGGAGATAATGAGCAGTTCTTC CASSSPLLAGDNEQFF few TRBJ2-1 TRBD2 TRBV11-2
TGCAGCGTTGGCCTGACAGGACTGAACACTGAAGCTTTCTTT CSVGLTGLNTEAFF . TRBJ1-1 . TRBV29-1
TGCGACAGCAGCCGGGACGAAAGAAGCATTCAGTACTTC CDSSRDERSIQYF . TRBJ2-4 . TRBV10-2
TGTGCCAGCAGCTTACATGGGACGACCTACAATGAGCAGTTCTTC CASSLHGTTYNEQFF . TRBJ2-1 . TRBV11-1
TGTGGCAGCGTCTTTTGCGGGAGTAGGAATGAGCAGTTCTTC CGSVFCGSRNEQFF . TRBJ2-1 TRBD2 TRBV6-1
TGCGGCGTGTTAACCTGGGGGGGGGGCACAGATAGGCAGTATTTT CGVLTWGGGTDRQYF . TRBJ2-3 . TRBV29-1
TGTACCAGCAACCAACACCGGGACAGGGTCTCCACTCGAACAAATTCACCCCTCCACTTT CTSNQHRDRVSTRTNSPLHF . TRBJ1-6 TRBD1 TRBV11-3
TGTGCCAGCAGTTATTCGAGAGGGGGGGCGCTGGGCGGCTACACCTTC CASSYSRGGALGGYTF . TRBJ1-2 . TRBV6-5
TGTGCCAGCAGTGAATTATGGGGTAGTTCACCCCTCCGCTTT CASSELWGSSPLRF . TRBJ1-6 . TRBV2
TGTGCCAGCAGCCTCGGATCCGGCTCCTACGATGAGCAGTTCTTC CASSLGSGSYDEQFF . TRBJ2-1 . TRBV5-4
TGTGTCAGCCAGAAGCTGCAGGGTGACAATGAACAGTTCTTC CVSQKLQGDNEQFF . TRBJ2-1 . TRBV11-2
TGTGCCAGCAGCTTAGAAGGGATAAACATCATATATTTT CASSLEGINIIYF once TRBJ1-3 . TRBV11-2
TGTGCCAGCAGAGGGACTAGCAGGAGGACTACCGAGGAGCTGTTTTTT CASRGTSRRTTEELFF . TRBJ2-2 TRBD2 TRBV2
TGTGCCTGGAGTGTTACAAGGGCAGATACGCAGTATTTT CAWSVTRADTQYF . TRBJ2-3 . TRBV30
TGTGCCAGCAGTTTAGGGTTTGGGGGGGCCGGCAATCAGCCCCAGCATTTT CASSLGFGGAGNQPQHF many TRBJ1-5 . TRBV28
TGTGCCAGCAGTTACTCTGGGGGGGTGGGTAATGAGCATTCCTTC CASSYSGGVGNEHSF once TRBJ2-1 TRBD2 TRBV6-5
TGTGCCAGCAATGAGACAGGGGGAGAGACCCACTACTTC CASNETGGETHYF . TRBJ2-5 TRBD1 TRBV6-1
TGTGCCAGCAGCTTACGGGCAGAAAAAACTTTCTTT CASSLRAEKTFF . TRBJ1-1 . TRBV5-4
TGTGCCAGCAGCTCAACCCAGGGGACAGATACGCAGTATTTT CASSSTQGTDTQYF medium-sized TRBJ2-3 . TRBV11-1
TGCAGTGCTAGAGATAGACTAGCGGGAGCCTTGGGGGAGCAGTTCTTC CSARDRLAGALGEQFF few TRBJ2-1 TRBD2 TRBV20-1
TGCGCCAGCAGCTCCCTAGGTGGGGCCAACGTCCTGACTTTC CASSSLGGANVLTF . TRBJ2-6 . TRBV5-1
TGTGTCAGCAGCCAAACGGGACTTGGAAACAATGAGCAGTTCTTC CVSSQTGLGNNEQFF . TRBJ2-1 . TRBV9